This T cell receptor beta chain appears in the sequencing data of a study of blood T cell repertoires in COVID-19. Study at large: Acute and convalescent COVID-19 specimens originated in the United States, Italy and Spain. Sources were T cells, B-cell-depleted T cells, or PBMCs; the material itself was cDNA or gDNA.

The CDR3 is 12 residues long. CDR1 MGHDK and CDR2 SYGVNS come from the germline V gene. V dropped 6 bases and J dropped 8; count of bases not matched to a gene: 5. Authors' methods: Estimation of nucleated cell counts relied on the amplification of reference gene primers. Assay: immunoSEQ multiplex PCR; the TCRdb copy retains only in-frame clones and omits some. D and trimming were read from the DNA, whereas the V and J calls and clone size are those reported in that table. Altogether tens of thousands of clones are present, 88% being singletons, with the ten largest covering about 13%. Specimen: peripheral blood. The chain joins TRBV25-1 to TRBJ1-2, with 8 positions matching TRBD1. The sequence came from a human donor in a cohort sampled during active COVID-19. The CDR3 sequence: CASRTGGYGYTF. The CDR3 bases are TGTGCCAGCAGAACAGGGGGGTACGGCTACACCTTC.